A single sample gave rise to the 25 T cell receptor beta chains below, sequenced in a study of metastatic and nonmetastatic thyroid tumors. TCRdb re-analyzed the PCR reads using MiXCR. Among about 20,000 clones listed, 36% were seen once. All patients reached thyroid surgery having received no treatment beforehand. Specimen: blood. These receptors all come from a male donor with papillary thyroid cancer or a benign thyroid nodule (not recorded which). Some clones in this sample may be carry-over from other donors' samples.

The chain recombines TRBV10-1 with TRBJ1-1; possibly TRBD1 for D (5 bases). The germline V and J ends were trimmed by 6 bases and 6 bases, with 14 bases remaining between them. The CDR3 is 13 residues long. Germline V CDR1 and CDR2: WNHNN, SYGVQD (reference sequence). CDR3 sequence: CASSFGGRAEAFF. The CDR3 DNA reads TGCGCCAGCAGCTTCGGGGGTCGGGCTGAAGCTTTCTTT.

The chain has TRBV20-1 and TRBJ2-6; D is ambiguous. Germline loops: CDR1 DFQATT, CDR2 SNEGSKA (reference sequence). CDR3 length: 14 amino acids. V was trimmed by 3 bases and J by 0 bases, leaving 6 bases between them. CDR3 region: CSASGYSGANVLTF. The CDR3 DNA is TGCAGTGCTAGTGGTTACTCTGGGGCCAACGTCCTGACTTTC.

The sample holds a few counts of this clone. The V and J genes are TRBV6-5 and TRBJ2-7, with unresolved D. CDR3 length equals 14 residues. Germline CDR1 and CDR2: MNHEY and SVGAGI. V dropped 4 bases and J dropped 2 bases, with 12 bases sitting between them. The CDR3 loop reads CASSWHSVPYEQYF. The CDR3 DNA reads TGTGCCAGCAGTTGGCATTCGGTACCCTACGAGCAGTACTTC.

This clone is labeled as medium-sized (0.01 to 0.1%). Its ends do not fully match the called genes, so a read error is possible. The chain carries TRBV19 and TRBJ1-4, with D perhaps TRBD1 (6 bases). The CDR3 has 13 amino acids. Germline V gene data show CDR1 as LNHDA and CDR2 as SQIVND (reference sequence). CDR3 loop: CASSEPPGTSQDF. Written as DNA, the CDR3 is TGTGCCAGTAGCGAACCCCCGGGGACATCCCAAGATTTT.

J is TRBJ2-1 and V is TRBV6-2 or TRBV6-3; TRBD2 agrees at 7 bases. CDR1 and CDR2 (germline): MNHEY, SVGEGT. The CDR3 runs 17 residues. The junction had 14 bases not matched to a gene; V was cut back by 2 bases and J by 7 bases. The CDR3 region has the DNA TGTGCCAGCAGTTACCGACTAGCAGCTACAATACGGAATGAGCAGTTCTTC. Protein product: CASSYRLAATIRNEQFF.

The chain joins TRBV7-9 to TRBJ2-7; 8 bases line up with TRBD1. The CDR3 sequence is 12 residues long. The germline CDR1 and CDR2 sequences are SEHNR and FQNEAQ (reference sequence). V was clipped by 8 bases and J by 6 bases; unmatched bases: 6. The CDR3 bases are TGTGCCAGCCAGGGGGCCGGAGTCGAGCAGTACTTC. It yields the protein CASQGAGVEQYF.

V gene TRBV7-9 combines with J gene TRBJ1-2, with 8 bases fitting TRBD1. With 5 bases clipped from V and 8 bases from J, the junction kept 10 bases outside the gene matches. The CDR3 contains 14 residues. The V gene's germline CDR1 is SEHNR and CDR2 FQNEAQ (reference sequence). The CDR3 bases are TGTGCCAGCAGCCGTGACAGGGGCGCGGACGGCTACACCTTC. As protein: CASSRDRGADGYTF.

The chain has TRBV5-1 and TRBJ2-5; D call uncertain. Germline CDR1 is SGHRS and CDR2 is YFSETQ. The V end was cut by 4 bases, the J end by 0 bases, with 7 bases between. The CDR3 has 13 residues. CDR3 nucleotides: TGCGCCAGCAGCCCTTTATACCAAGAGACCCAGTACTTC. This gives the protein CASSPLYQETQYF.

The V call is TRBV3-1, the J call TRBJ1-2; D unresolved. Germline loops: CDR1 LGHDT, CDR2 YNNKEL (reference sequence). The CDR3 totals 12 residues. Trimming took 8 bases from V and 4 from J, leaving 11 bases between them. The CDR3 DNA is TGTGCCAGCGCCAGCAGCGTCTATGGCTACACCTTC. Encoded protein: CASASSVYGYTF.

This rearrangement joins TRBV7-9 to TRBJ1-2, with D tentatively TRBD1 (6 bases). CDR3 size: 14 residues. CDR1 and CDR2 from the germline V gene are SEHNR and FQNEAQ (reference sequence). Trimming stripped 3 bases from V and 2 bases from J, with 10 bases between. In nucleotides, the CDR3 is TGTGCCAGCAGCTTCGGGGGCAGGAACTATGGCTACACCTTC. It is translated as CASSFGGRNYGYTF.

This clone was seen more than once but under ten times. In this CDR3 the conserved last residue, phenylalanine or tryptophan, is missing, so a read error is likely. Because the CDR3's place on the DNA is in doubt, the DNA is left out and the CDR3 is given as listed by TCRdb. J is TRBJ2-3 and V is TRBV7-9; the table names TRBD1, a call not compared with the DNA. The length of the CDR3 is 13 amino acids, counting both ends. The V gene's germline CDR1 is SEHNR and CDR2 FQNEAQ (reference sequence). CDR3 residues: CASSLLQAGYGYS.

This clone was counted a few times. This sequence joins TRBV6-1 and TRBJ1-6; D call uncertain. V dropped 6 bases and J dropped 8 bases, with 8 bases sitting between them. CDR3 length: 12 amino acids. Germline V gene data show CDR1 as MNHNS and CDR2 as SASEGT. CDR3 nucleotide sequence: TGTGCCAGCAGCGGGATTGATTCACCCCTCCACTTT. Translating it yields CASSGIDSPLHF.

This clone counts as medium-sized. The V call is TRBV20-1, the J call TRBJ2-1; 14 bases are shared with TRBD2. The J segment lost 5 bases and the V segment lost 5 bases, leaving 8 bases of the junction unmatched. The CDR3 is 16 amino acids. The germline gives CDR1 DFQATT, CDR2 SNEGSKA (reference sequence). In nucleotides, the CDR3 is TGCAGTGCTCCGGGGACTAGCGGGAGTATTAACAATGAGCAGTTCTTC. Its translation is CSAPGTSGSINNEQFF.

This clone appeared a single time. The J gene is TRBJ1-2, the V gene TRBV4-1; D is possibly TRBD1 (6 bases). Germline lookup yields CDR1 MGHRA and CDR2 YSYEKL. This CDR3 has 14 residues. The ends were cut back, 2 bases at V and 5 bases at J, with 12 bases in the middle. The CDR3 protein is CASSQPDSVYGYTF. The CDR3 DNA follows: TGCGCCAGCAGCCAACCGGACAGCGTTTATGGCTACACCTTC.

Comments on this clone: A read error may produce the germline difference seen at one junction end. The chain has TRBV18 and TRBJ1-3; D remains unclear. CDR3 size: 14 residues. Germline V gene sequence: CDR1 KGHSH, CDR2 LQKENI. The CDR3 spells CASSRESPGNTIYF. DNA for the CDR3: TGTGCCAGTTCACGTGAAAGCCCTGGAAACACCATATATTTT.

This clone was seen at least ten times. This chain's CDR3 is CASSQDSGGGRSWLFF. CDR3 coding DNA: TGTGCCAGCAGTCAAGATTCAGGGGGCGGTAGGTCGTGGCTGTTTTTT. The rearrangement links TRBV2 to TRBJ1-4; 8 bases match TRBD1. CDR3 length: 16 amino acids. Per the germline V gene, CDR1 is SNHLY and CDR2 is FYNNEI. V shed 5 bases and J 14 bases; nucleotides not matched to a gene: 19.

Relative to its sample, this clone is medium-sized. The rearrangement links TRBV19 to TRBJ2-7; 14 bases agree with TRBD2. CDR3 size: 19 residues. In germline, CDR1 is LNHDA, CDR2 SQIVND (reference sequence). V shed 7 bases, J shed 3 bases, and the junction held 17 bases outside the gene matches. The CDR3 region has the DNA TGTGCCAGTACCGTACCGGGACTAGCGGGAGTCGGGGTGAGCTACGAGCAGTACTTC. Amino acid sequence: CASTVPGLAGVGVSYEQYF.

J is TRBJ2-3 and V is TRBV7-3; D not certain. Germline lookup yields CDR1 SGHTA and CDR2 FQGTGA. The CDR3 extends over 14 amino acids. V dropped 5 bases and J dropped 4 bases, with 13 bases sitting between them. The CDR3, as DNA: TGTGCCAGCAGCCTCAAATCCCCCCCAGATACGCAGTATTTT. It codes for CASSLKSPPDTQYF.

DNA for the CDR3: TGTGCCAGCAAATTGGGGGGCCGGGGGCGGGACACTGAAGCTTTCTTT. Translation: CASKLGGRGRDTEAFF. The chain uses TRBV12-3 or TRBV12-4 and TRBJ1-1, with a weak D call TRBD1 (6 bases). Trimming removed 7 bases from V and 3 bases from J, with 21 bases in between. The CDR3 has 16 residues.

This clone was picked up many times. The V and J genes are TRBV9 and TRBJ2-1, with D unresolved. Trimming removed 3 bases from V and 2 bases from J, with 6 bases in between. Germline V gives CDR1 SGDLS, CDR2 YYNGEE. This CDR3 spans 13 amino acids. The CDR3 DNA follows: TGTGCCAGCAGCGGAACGGCCTACAATGAGCAGTTCTTC. Amino acids: CASSGTAYNEQFF.

J is TRBJ2-1 and V is TRBV4-1; 9 bases align to TRBD2. Per the germline V gene, CDR1 is MGHRA and CDR2 is YSYEKL. The CDR3 contains 16 residues. Trimming cost V 8 bases and J 1 base; bases outside gene matches: 9. The CDR3 spells CASYPSGEFSYNEQFF. The CDR3, as DNA: TGCGCCAGCTACCCTAGCGGGGAGTTTTCCTACAATGAGCAGTTCTTC.

This clone was seen only a few times. The chain uses TRBV6-2 or TRBV6-3 and TRBJ2-2; no definite D call. This CDR3 is 13 amino acids long. Germline V gene data show CDR1 as MNHEY and CDR2 as SVGEGT. Trimming left V 4 bases short and J 3 bases short, with 6 bases between. For the CDR3, the DNA is TGTGCCAGCAGTTTACTGGACACCGGGGAGCTGTTTTTT. Translated: CASSLLDTGELFF.

This clone has at least ten counts. This sequence may be a read error, since a much larger clone differs from it by one base. Given the absence of the conserved phenylalanine or tryptophan at the CDR3 end, a read error is likely. The rearrangement uses TRBV4-1 and TRBJ2-1, with 9 bases identical to TRBD2. The V segment lost 2 bases and the J segment 0 bases; nucleotides outside the gene matches: 2. Germline-derived CDR1 and CDR2 are MGHRA and YSYEKL. This CDR3 spans 16 amino acids. The CDR3 reads CASSQLSGSSYNEQFV. The CDR3 DNA is TGCGCCAGCAGCCAACTTAGCGGGAGCTCCTACAATGAGCAGTTCGTC.

The genes are TRBV28 and TRBJ2-1, with 9 bases identical to TRBD1. Germline values: CDR1 MDHEN, CDR2 SYDVKM. V lost 5 bases and J lost 6; bases outside the gene matches: 17. CDR3 size: 18 residues. The CDR3 coding sequence is TGTGCCAGCAGTCGGGGATGGGATGGACAGGGGAGGTTCAATGAGCAGTTCTTC. It encodes CASSRGWDGQGRFNEQFF.

This clone was observed at least ten times. J is TRBJ2-5 and V is TRBV28, with TRBD1 matching 8 bases. CDR1 is MDHEN and CDR2 is SYDVKM in the germline V gene. V dropped 6 bases and J dropped 5; count of bases not matched to a gene: 5. There are 13 residues in the CDR3. CDR3 nucleotide sequence: TGTGCCAGCAGCGGACAGGGTCTTGAGACCCAGTACTTC. Protein sequence: CASSGQGLETQYF.